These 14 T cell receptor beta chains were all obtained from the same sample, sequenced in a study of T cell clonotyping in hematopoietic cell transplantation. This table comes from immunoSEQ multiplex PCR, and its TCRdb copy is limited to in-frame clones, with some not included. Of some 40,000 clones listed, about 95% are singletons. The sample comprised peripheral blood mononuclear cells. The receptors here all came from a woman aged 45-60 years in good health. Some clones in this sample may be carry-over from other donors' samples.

Here the CDR3 DNA reads TGCGCCAGCAGCTTGGGGGGGACGAACACCGGGGAGCTGTTTTTT. This sequence encodes CASSLGGTNTGELFF. The rearrangement links TRBV5-1 to TRBJ2-2; possibly TRBD1 or TRBD2 for D (5 bases each). Per germline, CDR1 SGHRS and CDR2 YFSETQ. Trimming pared 0 bases from V and 0 bases from J, leaving 6 bases between. There are 15 residues in the CDR3.

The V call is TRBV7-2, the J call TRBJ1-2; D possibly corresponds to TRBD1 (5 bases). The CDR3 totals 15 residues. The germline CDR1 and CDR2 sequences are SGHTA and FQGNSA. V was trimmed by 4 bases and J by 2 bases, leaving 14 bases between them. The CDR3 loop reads CASSSSQGWNYGYTF. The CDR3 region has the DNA TGTGCCAGCAGCTCCAGCCAGGGATGGAACTATGGCTACACCTTC.

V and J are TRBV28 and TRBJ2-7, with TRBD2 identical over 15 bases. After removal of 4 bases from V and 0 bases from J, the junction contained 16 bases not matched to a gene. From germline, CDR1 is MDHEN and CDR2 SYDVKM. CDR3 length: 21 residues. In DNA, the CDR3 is TGTGCCAGCAGTTCACTAGTTACCGGGACTAGCGGGGGGCGGAGCTCCTACGAGCAGTACTTC. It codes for CASSSLVTGTSGGRSSYEQYF.

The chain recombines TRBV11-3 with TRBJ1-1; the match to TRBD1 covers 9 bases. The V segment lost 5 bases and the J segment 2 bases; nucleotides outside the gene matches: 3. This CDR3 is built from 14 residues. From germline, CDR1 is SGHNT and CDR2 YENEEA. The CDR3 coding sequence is TGTGCCAGCAGCAAACAGGGGGCTAACACTGAAGCTTTCTTT. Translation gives CASSKQGANTEAFF.

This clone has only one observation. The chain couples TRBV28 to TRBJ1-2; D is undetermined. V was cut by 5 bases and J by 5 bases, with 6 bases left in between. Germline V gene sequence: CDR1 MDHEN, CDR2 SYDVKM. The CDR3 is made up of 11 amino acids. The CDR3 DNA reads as TGTGCCAGCAGTAGCCTGTATGGCTACACCTTC. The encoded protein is CASSSLYGYTF.

The CDR3 reads CASSPDRGGNQPQHF. CDR3 in DNA: TGTGCCAGTAGTCCGGACAGGGGCGGTAATCAGCCCCAGCATTTT. The chain carries TRBV19 and TRBJ1-5, with 9 bases lining up with TRBD1. The V and J ends lost 5 bases and 4 bases, in that order; junction bases with no gene match: 6. CDR1 and CDR2 from the germline V gene are LNHDA and SQIVND (reference sequence). This CDR3 is 15 amino acids long.

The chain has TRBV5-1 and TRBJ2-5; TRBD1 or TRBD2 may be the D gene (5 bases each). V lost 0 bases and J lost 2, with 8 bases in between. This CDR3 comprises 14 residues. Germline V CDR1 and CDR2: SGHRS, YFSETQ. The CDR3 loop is CASSLGDVQETQYF. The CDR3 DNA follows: TGCGCCAGCAGCTTGGGGGACGTACAAGAGACCCAGTACTTC. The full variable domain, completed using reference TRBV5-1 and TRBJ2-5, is KAGVTQTPRYLIKTRGQQVTLSCSPISGHRSVSWYQQTPGQGLQFLFEYFSETQRNKGNFPGRFSGRQFSNSRSEMNVSTLELGDSALYLCASSLGDVQETQYFGPGTRLLVL.

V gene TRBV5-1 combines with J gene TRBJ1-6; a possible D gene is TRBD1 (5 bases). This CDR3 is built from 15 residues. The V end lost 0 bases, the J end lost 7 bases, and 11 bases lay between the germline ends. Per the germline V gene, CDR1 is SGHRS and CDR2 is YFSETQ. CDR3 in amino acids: CASSLAGTGNSPLHF. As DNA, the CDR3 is TGCGCCAGCAGCTTGGCGGGGACGGGAAATTCACCCCTCCACTTT.

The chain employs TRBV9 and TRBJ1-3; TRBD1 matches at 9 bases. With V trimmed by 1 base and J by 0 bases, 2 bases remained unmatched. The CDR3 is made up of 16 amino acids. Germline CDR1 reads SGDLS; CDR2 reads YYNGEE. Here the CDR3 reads CASSVLTGGSGNTIYF. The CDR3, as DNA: TGTGCCAGCAGCGTATTGACAGGGGGCTCTGGAAACACCATATATTTT.

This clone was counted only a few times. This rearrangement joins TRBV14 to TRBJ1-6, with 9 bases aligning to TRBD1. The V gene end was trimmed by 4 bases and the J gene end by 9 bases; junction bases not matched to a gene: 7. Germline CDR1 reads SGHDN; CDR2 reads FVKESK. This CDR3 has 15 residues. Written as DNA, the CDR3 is TGTGCCAGCAGCCTCGGGACAGGGACAGGTTCACCCCTCCACTTT. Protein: CASSLGTGTGSPLHF.

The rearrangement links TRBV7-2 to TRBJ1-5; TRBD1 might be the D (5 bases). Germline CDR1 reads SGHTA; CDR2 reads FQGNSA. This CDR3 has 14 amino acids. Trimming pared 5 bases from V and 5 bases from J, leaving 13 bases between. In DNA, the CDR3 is TGTGCCAGCAGCACGGTGACAGATTATCAGCCCCAGCATTTT. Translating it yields CASSTVTDYQPQHF.

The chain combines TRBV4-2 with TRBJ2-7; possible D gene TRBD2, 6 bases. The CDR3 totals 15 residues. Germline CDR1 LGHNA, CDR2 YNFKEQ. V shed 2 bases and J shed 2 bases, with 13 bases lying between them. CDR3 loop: CASSQTRGLAYEQYF. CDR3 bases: TGTGCCAGCAGCCAAACTCGGGGACTGGCCTACGAGCAGTACTTC.

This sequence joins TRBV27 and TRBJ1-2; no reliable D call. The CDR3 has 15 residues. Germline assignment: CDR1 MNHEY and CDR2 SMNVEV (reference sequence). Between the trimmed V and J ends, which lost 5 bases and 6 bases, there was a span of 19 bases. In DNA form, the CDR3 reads TGTGCCAGCAGTCCCGGACGCCTCCGGTGGGATGGCTACACCTTC. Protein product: CASSPGRLRWDGYTF.

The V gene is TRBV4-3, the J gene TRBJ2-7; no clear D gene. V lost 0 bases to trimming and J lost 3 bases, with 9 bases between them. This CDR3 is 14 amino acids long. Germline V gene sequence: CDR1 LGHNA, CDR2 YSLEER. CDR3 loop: CASSQDLDGYEQYF. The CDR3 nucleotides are TGCGCCAGCAGCCAAGATTTGGACGGCTACGAGCAGTACTTC.